This T cell receptor (beta chain) appears in the sequencing data of a study of blood T cells in healthy people across ages. Findings of the study overall: Long-lived donors had more naive CD4+ cells and higher diversity than aged donors.

CDR3 size: 15 residues. The V and J ends lost 3 bases and 5 bases respectively, with 14 bases between them. This clonotype has ten or more counts. What it recognizes is unknown. It was with a sample-barcoded 5' primer and a J-beta primer mix that a second PCR of roughly 6 to 12 cycles was run. The template-switch adaptor was a 5' adaptor with 12 random nucleotides. It tagged each cDNA molecule. In TCRdb, the 5' RACE reads were re-called with MiXCR into one record per CDR3 protein. The repertoire holds 1.5 million or so distinct CDR3 sequences, with around 40% as singletons. For every donor, a draw yielded about 10 milliliters of peripheral blood.

The TCR was taken from a woman aged 18-29 years in good health. Material: blood. This chain uses TRBV12-3 or TRBV12-4 with TRBJ2-1; tentatively, D is TRBD2 (6 bases). The CDR3 nucleotides are TGTGCCAGCAGTTTCGGGGGTGGCGGGCACAATGAGCAGTTCTTC. Translated, it gives CASSFGGGGHNEQFF.